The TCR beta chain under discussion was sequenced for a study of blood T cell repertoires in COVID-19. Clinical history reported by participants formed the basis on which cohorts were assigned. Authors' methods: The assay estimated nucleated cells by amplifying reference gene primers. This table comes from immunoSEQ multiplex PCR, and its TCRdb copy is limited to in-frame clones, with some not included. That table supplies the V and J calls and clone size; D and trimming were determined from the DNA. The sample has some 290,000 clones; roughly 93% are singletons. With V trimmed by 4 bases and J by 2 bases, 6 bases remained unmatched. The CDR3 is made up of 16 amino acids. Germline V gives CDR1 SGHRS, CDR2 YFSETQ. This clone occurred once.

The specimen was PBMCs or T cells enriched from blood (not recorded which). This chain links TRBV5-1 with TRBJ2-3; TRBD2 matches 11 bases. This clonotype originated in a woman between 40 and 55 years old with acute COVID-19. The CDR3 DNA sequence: TGCGCCAGCAGCCCCCCTAGCGGGGGGTCCACAGATACGCAGTATTTT. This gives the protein CASSPPSGGSTDTQYF.